This entry lists 26 T cell receptor beta chains sequenced from one sample in a study of T cells in Graves' hyperthyroidism and ophthalmopathy. Amplified regions were TCR beta CDR3 sequences from RNA transcripts. The TCR CDR3 was amplified in a first-round RT-PCR using the HTBI primer set. TCRdb ran MiXCR on the multiplex PCR reads and lists one entry per CDR3 protein. The sample lists over 500,000 distinct CDR3 sequences, 40% to 50% occurring once. Material: peripheral blood or thyroid tissue (not recorded which). These receptors all come from an adult woman with Graves' disease, either hyperthyroidism or ophthalmopathy (not recorded which).

This clonotype has ten or more counts. DNA of the CDR3: TGCGCCAGCAGCCGAGCAGGGACCCCCCAAGAGACCCAGTACTTC. Amino acid sequence: CASSRAGTPQETQYF. J is TRBJ2-5 and V is TRBV4-1, with D possibly being TRBD1 or TRBD2 (5 bases each). This CDR3 has 15 residues. Looked up from germline, CDR1 is MGHRA and CDR2 is YSYEKL. V gave up 4 bases and J gave up 1 base, with 13 bases separating them.

This clonotype was seen ten or more times. This chain connects TRBV20-1 to TRBJ1-1; TRBD1 is a possible D gene (5 bases). The CDR3 length is 13 residues. Germline V CDR1 and CDR2: DFQATT, SNEGSKA (reference sequence). V shed 4 bases and J shed 1 base, with 10 bases lying between them. CDR3 sequence: CSATQGSNTEAFF. As DNA, the CDR3 is TGCAGTGCTACGCAGGGATCGAACACTGAAGCTTTCTTT.

V is TRBV29-1 and J is TRBJ1-4, with TRBD1 as a possible D gene (6 bases). The germline CDR1 and CDR2 sequences are SQVTM and ANQGSEA. The CDR3 is 14 residues long. Trimming took off 5 bases at V and 2 bases at J, with 12 bases between the two ends. CDR3 loop: CSVFQGYTNEKLFF. CDR3 DNA sequence: TGCAGCGTTTTCCAGGGGTACACTAATGAAAAACTGTTTTTT.

In its sample, this clonotype was seen many times. The rearrangement joins TRBV20-1 to TRBJ1-5; D ambiguous. The CDR3 contains 11 residues. Germline lookup yields CDR1 DFQATT and CDR2 SNEGSKA (reference sequence). Trimming took 3 bases from V and 4 from J, leaving 4 bases between them. The CDR3 sequence: CSASGNQPQHF. The CDR3 DNA reads TGCAGTGCTAGTGGAAATCAGCCCCAGCATTTT.

This clonotype was observed once. V usage is TRBV7-6 and J usage is TRBJ2-7; a possible D gene is TRBD2 (7 bases). CDR1 is SGHVS and CDR2 is FNYEAQ in the germline V gene. The CDR3 contains 14 residues. The V end lost 5 bases, the J end lost 6 bases, and 17 bases lay between the germline ends. CDR3 region: CASSVELRGGEQYF. DNA for the CDR3: TGTGCCAGCAGCGTGGAGCTAAGGGGGGGCGAGCAGTACTTC.

V usage is TRBV7-9 and J usage is TRBJ2-3; 9 bases fit TRBD2. The CDR3 loop spans 16 amino acids. Unmatched junction bases numbered 5, after V lost 0 bases and J lost 4 bases. The germline CDR1 and CDR2 sequences are SEHNR and FQNEAQ (reference sequence). This CDR3 reads CASSLAVAGVADTQYF. For the CDR3, the DNA is TGTGCCAGCAGCTTAGCGGTAGCGGGAGTGGCAGATACGCAGTATTTT.

A word on this clonotype: One end of the junction fails to match germline, which may point to a read error. V and J are TRBV3-1 and TRBJ2-5; 10 bases agree with TRBD2. Germline V gene lookup returns CDR1 LGHDT and CDR2 YNNKEL (reference sequence). CDR3 length: 15 amino acids. The DNA of the CDR3 is TGTACCAGCAGCCAGGTCACTAGCGGGAATGGGCACCAGTACTTC. Encoded protein: CTSSQVTSGNGHQYF.

There are a few counts of this clonotype. No conserved phenylalanine or tryptophan ends this CDR3, so it is likely a read error. The limits of the CDR3 on the DNA are not certain, so only TCRdb's listed CDR3 is given. The chain is built from TRBV5-4 and TRBJ2-5. Germline assignment: CDR1 SGHNT and CDR2 YYREEE (reference sequence). The CDR3 length equals 8 residues, ends included. The CDR3 sequence is CASSIDTT.

This clonotype was recorded at least ten times. Written as DNA, the CDR3 is TGTGCCAGTACCACCCGGGCCGGGACAGGGGGCGCGTCACCCCTCCACTTT. The encoded protein is CASTTRAGTGGASPLHF. J is TRBJ1-6 and V is TRBV19; 12 bases line up with TRBD1. The CDR3 covers 17 residues. CDR1 LNHDA and CDR2 SQIVND come from the germline V gene (reference sequence). The V and J ends lost 7 bases and 10 bases, in that order; junction bases with no gene match: 14.

In its sample, this clonotype was seen many times. This sequence joins TRBV6-1 and TRBJ1-5; no clear D. The CDR3 contains 13 residues. The V gene lost 6 bases and the J gene lost 2 bases, with 8 bases spanning the gap. Looked up from germline, CDR1 is MNHNS and CDR2 is SASEGT. The CDR3 sequence is CASSIQGNQPQHF. The CDR3 DNA reads TGTGCCAGCAGCATTCAAGGCAATCAGCCCCAGCATTTT.

The V call is TRBV10-3, the J call TRBJ2-7; D call uncertain. This CDR3 has 15 amino acids. CDR1 and CDR2 from the germline V gene are ENHRY and SYGVKD. The V end was cut by 5 bases, the J end by 1 base, with 15 bases between. The chain's CDR3 is CAISSTGSDSYEQYF. In DNA form, the CDR3 reads TGTGCCATCAGTTCAACGGGCAGCGATTCCTACGAGCAGTACTTC.

This clonotype was seen many times. This chain uses TRBV29-1 with TRBJ1-1; D uncertain. The germline gives CDR1 SQVTM, CDR2 ANQGSEA. Trimming took 2 bases from V and 3 from J, leaving 10 bases between them. The CDR3 is 13 amino acids. The CDR3 is CSVETRPDTEAFF. DNA for the CDR3: TGCAGCGTTGAAACCCGACCGGACACTGAAGCTTTCTTT.

The V and J genes are TRBV2 and TRBJ1-6; 10 bases map to TRBD1. From germline, CDR1 is SNHLY and CDR2 FYNNEI. The CDR3 runs 15 residues. V gave up 3 bases and J gave up 8 bases; unmatched junction bases: 4. The DNA of the CDR3 is TGTGCCAGCAGTGAGGGACAGGGGAAGGATTCACCCCTCCACTTT. It specifies CASSEGQGKDSPLHF. The whole variable domain, filled in from reference TRBV2 and TRBJ1-6, reads EPEVTQTPSHQVTQMGQEVILRCVPISNHLYFYWYRQILGQKVEFLVSFYNNEISEKSEIFDDQFSVERPDGSNFTLKIRSTKLEDSAMYFCASSEGQGKDSPLHFGNGTRLTVT.

The chain employs TRBV7-9 and TRBJ2-7; 9 bases agree with TRBD2. The length of the CDR3 is 15 residues. V lost 2 bases to trimming and J lost 7 bases; unmatched junction nucleotides: 9. CDR1 and CDR2 (germline): SEHNR, FQNEAQ (reference sequence). The chain's CDR3 is CASSLRGRAGNEQYF. The CDR3 DNA sequence: TGTGCCAGCAGCTTACGCGGGAGGGCGGGTAATGAGCAGTACTTC.

The genes are TRBV7-9 and TRBJ1-1; D might be TRBD1 (5 bases). The V end was cut by 4 bases, the J end by 7 bases, with 19 bases between. Germline V gene lookup returns CDR1 SEHNR and CDR2 FQNEAQ (reference sequence). CDR3 size: 15 residues. The CDR3 region has the DNA TGTGCCAGCAGCTGGACGGGGCAGGGCGCAGTTGAAGCTTTCTTT. This translates into CASSWTGQGAVEAFF.

This clonotype has a count of ten or more. This chain uses TRBV29-1 with TRBJ2-2; D possibly uses TRBD1 or TRBD2 (5 bases each). Germline values: CDR1 SQVTM, CDR2 ANQGSEA. The ends were cut back, 1 base at V and 5 bases at J, with 5 bases in the middle. The CDR3 has 12 amino acids. DNA for the CDR3: TGCAGCGTTGAAGGGGGGACCGGGGAGCTGTTTTTT. Translating gives CSVEGGTGELFF.

This clonotype was seen only a few times. The chain is built from TRBV20-1 and TRBJ2-3; 9 positions agree with TRBD2. With V trimmed by 2 bases and J by 6 bases, 9 bases remained unmatched. This CDR3 spans 15 amino acids. Germline values: CDR1 DFQATT, CDR2 SNEGSKA (reference sequence). The CDR3 nucleotides read TGCAGTGCTAGAAAGGTAGCGGGAGAATACGATACGCAGTATTTT. Translated: CSARKVAGEYDTQYF.

V is TRBV7-2 and J is TRBJ2-7; D is undetermined. Deletions cut 4 bases from V and 2 bases from J, with 18 bases between. This CDR3 has 16 amino acids. CDR1 SGHTA and CDR2 FQGNSA come from the germline V gene. This chain's CDR3 is CASSSASSVLTYEQYF. The CDR3 region has the DNA TGTGCCAGCAGCTCCGCCTCTTCGGTCCTCACCTACGAGCAGTACTTC.

This clonotype was picked up a small number of times. The rearrangement joins TRBV2 to TRBJ2-7, with D tentatively TRBD1 or TRBD2 (5 bases each). Germline V gene sequence: CDR1 SNHLY, CDR2 FYNNEI. Deletions cut 6 bases from V and 0 bases from J, with 9 bases between. The CDR3 length is 13 residues. The CDR3 loop is CASRGTASYEQYF. The CDR3 nucleotides read TGTGCCAGCAGGGGGACCGCCTCCTACGAGCAGTACTTC.

Only a few counts were recorded for this clonotype. V is TRBV7-2 and J is TRBJ2-7, with 8 bases that match TRBD2. This CDR3 has 13 amino acids. Losses at the gene ends were 5 bases for V and 3 bases for J; bases not matched to a gene: 3. Per the germline V gene, CDR1 is SGHTA and CDR2 is FQGNSA. CDR3 sequence reads: CASSVLAVYEQYF. For the CDR3, the DNA is TGTGCCAGCAGCGTACTAGCGGTCTACGAGCAGTACTTC.

The table lists this clonotype with a few counts. The chain uses TRBV28 and TRBJ2-7; no firm D call. Looked up from germline, CDR1 is MDHEN and CDR2 is SYDVKM. This CDR3 has 15 residues. V lost 1 base and J 2 bases, leaving 12 bases between the germline ends. As DNA, the CDR3 is TGTGCCAGCAGTTTATCTCCAAACAGAGCCTACGAGCAGTACTTC. Translating it yields CASSLSPNRAYEQYF.

This chain joins TRBV29-1 and TRBJ1-5; D ambiguous. Germline V gene lookup returns CDR1 SQVTM and CDR2 ANQGSEA. There are 13 residues in the CDR3. V was cut by 1 base and J by 1 base, with 5 bases left in between. The CDR3 coding sequence is TGCAGCGTTGAAGGGGCCAGCAATCAGCCCCAGCATTTT. It is translated as CSVEGASNQPQHF.

This clonotype was counted only a few times. The CDR3, as DNA: TGCAGCGTTGAGGGAGCTGGAAACACCATATATTTT. Encoded protein: CSVEGAGNTIYF. The rearrangement joins TRBV29-1 to TRBJ1-3; D gene uncertain. The CDR3 sequence is 12 residues long. The germline CDR1 and CDR2 sequences are SQVTM and ANQGSEA. Trimming cost V 3 bases and J 2 bases, with 5 bases left between them. The entire variable domain, with the rest obtained from reference TRBV29-1 and TRBJ1-3, is as follows: SAVISQKPSRDICQRGTSLTIQCQVDSQVTMMFWYRQQPGQSLTLIATANQGSEATYESGFVIDKFPISRPNLTFSTLTVSNMSPEDSSIYLCSVEGAGNTIYFGEGSWLTVV.

In the case of this clonotype: A read error is possible here, since a much larger clone lies one base away. J is TRBJ2-6 and V is TRBV30; D not certain. The CDR3 has 14 residues. Germline assignment: CDR1 GTSNPN and CDR2 SVGIG (reference sequence). Trimming pared 5 bases from V and 0 bases from J, leaving 8 bases between. CDR3 region: CAWGMDSGANVLTF. CDR3 nucleotide sequence: TGTGCCTGGGGTATGGACTCTGGGGCCAACGTCCTGACTTTC.

This clonotype was counted ten times or more. The chain joins TRBV29-1 to TRBJ1-2; perhaps TRBD1 as D (6 bases). Deletions cut 4 bases from V and 7 bases from J, with 10 bases between. CDR1 is SQVTM, CDR2 ANQGSEA, per germline. CDR3 size: 11 residues. This CDR3 reads CSVARQAGYTF. Here the CDR3 DNA reads TGCAGCGTTGCCCGACAGGCTGGCTACACCTTC.

This chain connects TRBV5-1 to TRBJ1-1; D call uncertain. Germline lookup yields CDR1 SGHRS and CDR2 YFSETQ. V dropped 3 bases and J dropped 8 bases, with 14 bases sitting between them. This CDR3 is built from 13 residues. This CDR3 is CASSSHDRYEAFF. The CDR3 region has the DNA TGCGCCAGCAGCTCCCATGATCGTTACGAAGCTTTCTTT.